The rows below give T cell receptor beta chains drawn from one sample of a study of control samples from healthy donors and cancer patients. Produced via immunoSEQ multiplex PCR; TCRdb's table is partial and in-frame only. This table holds around 20,000 clones, around 84% found once. Specimen: PBMCs. Source of these receptors: a woman between 65 and 79 years old with colorectal cancer. CDR3s include the opening cysteine and the closing phenylalanine or tryptophan. The order of the fields is D gene, J gene, clone size, V gene, CDR3 DNA, CDR3 protein. A D gene is named only where the DNA matches it firmly. Clone sizes are given selectively: once, few, many, or a class where the clone is expanded.

TRBD2,TRBJ2-3,.,TRBV12-5,TGTGCTAGTGGTTTGCTTACGACCGGATTTAGCGGGAGCGGCGCAGATACGCAGTATTTT,CASGLLTTGFSGSGADTQYF
.,TRBJ2-5,once,TRBV2,TGTGCCAGCAGTGGAGGGTGGCAAGAGACCCAGTACTTC,CASSGGWQETQYF
.,TRBJ2-3,.,TRBV25-1,TGTGCCAGCAGTCCAACAGTGAGGTCCCGAACCCCCACAGATACGCAGTATTTT,CASSPTVRSRTPTDTQYF
TRBD1,TRBJ2-7,.,TRBV7-2,TGTGCCAGCAGCTTCCGGACAGGAGTGGGTTACGAGCAGTACTTC,CASSFRTGVGYEQYF
TRBD1,TRBJ2-1,.,TRBV9,TGTGCCAGCAGCGGACAGGGGGCGCGGAATGAGCAGTTCTTC,CASSGQGARNEQFF
.,TRBJ2-1,.,TRBV7-3,TGTGCCAGCAGCCTAAATGGCAATGAGCAGTTCTTC,CASSLNGNEQFF
.,TRBJ2-2,.,TRBV5-1,TGCGCCAGCAGCTTGGCACTAGCCTTAAACACCGGGGAGCTGTTTTTT,CASSLALALNTGELFF
.,TRBJ1-1,.,TRBV10-3,TGTGCCATCAGTGAGCCCTTGGGGACGGACACTGAAGCTTTCTTT,CAISEPLGTDTEAFF
.,TRBJ2-2,.,TRBV3-1/TRBV3-2,TGTGCCAGCAGCCAAGCCGGGACCTGGGGCACCGGGGAGCTGTTTTTT,CASSQAGTWGTGELFF
.,TRBJ1-5,.,TRBV7-9,TGTGCCAGCAGCTTAGGGTCCGGGCAGCCCCAGCATTTT,CASSLGSGQPQHF
TRBD2,TRBJ2-1,.,TRBV30,TGTGCCTGGAGCCGGGGTACTAGCGGGAGTCACAATGAGCAGTTCTTC,CAWSRGTSGSHNEQFF
.,TRBJ1-2,few,TRBV12-1,TGTGCCAGCGGGGGAGGTGGAAGCTACACCTTC,CASGGGGSYTF
.,TRBJ2-1,.,TRBV4-3,TGCGCCAGCAGCCCTCCGCGGGGTGAGCAGTTCTTC,CASSPPRGEQFF
TRBD2,TRBJ2-3,.,TRBV14,TGTGCCAGCAGCACCCGCCCAGCGGGAGAGTGGCCAGATACGCAGTATTTT,CASSTRPAGEWPDTQYF
.,TRBJ1-1,.,TRBV6-6,TGTGCCAGCAGTTACACTCTGCAGCAGGGTTGGGCTTTCTTT,CASSYTLQQGWAFF
.,TRBJ2-1,.,TRBV5-1,TGCGCCAGCAGCCCCCCATGGGCGGGCGGCTCCTACAATGAGCAGTTCTTC,CASSPPWAGGSYNEQFF
.,TRBJ1-5,.,TRBV5-4,TGTGCCAGCAGCTTGGATTCGGGGCCCCAGCATTTT,CASSLDSGPQHF
.,TRBJ2-1,.,TRBV4-1,TGCGCCAGCAGCCAAGATGGGGGGAATGAGCAGTTCTTC,CASSQDGGNEQFF
TRBD2,TRBJ2-3,.,TRBV7-2,TGTGCCAGCAGCGAAGTTAGCGGGAGGGGCGATACGCAGTATTTT,CASSEVSGRGDTQYF
.,TRBJ1-5,.,TRBV2,TGTGCCAGCGCACAGCAAACCTATCAGCCCCAGCATTTT,CASAQQTYQPQHF
TRBD2,TRBJ2-7,.,TRBV9,TGTGCCAGCAGCCCAGGGGCTAGCGGGGGCTACGAGCAGTACTTC,CASSPGASGGYEQYF
TRBD1,TRBJ2-5,.,TRBV6-2/TRBV6-3,TGTGCCAGCAGTTACTTAGGACAGGGGATGCAGACCCAGTACTTC,CASSYLGQGMQTQYF
TRBD1,TRBJ1-4,.,TRBV5-1,TGCGCCAGCAGCTCCGGACAGGTCGCAGCTAATGAAAAACTGTTTTTT,CASSSGQVAANEKLFF
.,TRBJ1-5,.,TRBV11-2,TGTGCCAGCAGCTTAACCAGGAGTCAGCCCCAGCATTTT,CASSLTRSQPQHF
.,TRBJ1-2,.,TRBV24-1,TGTGCCACCAGTGACAACTATGGCTACACCTTC,CATSDNYGYTF
TRBD1,TRBJ1-1,.,TRBV4-1,TGCGCCAGCAGCCCGGTGGGATACAGGGGGGCTTTCTTT,CASSPVGYRGAFF
.,TRBJ2-7,.,TRBV13,TGTGCCAGCAGCTCCTACAAGGAGTTGTTGGCCTACGAGCAGTACTTC,CASSSYKELLAYEQYF
TRBD1,TRBJ1-5,.,TRBV2,TGTGCCAGCAGTTACGGGACAGGGTATAGCAATCAGCCCCAGCATTTT,CASSYGTGYSNQPQHF